These 5 T cell receptor beta chains originate from one sample sequenced in a study of blood T cell repertoires in COVID-19. The data were produced by immunoSEQ multiplex PCR, yet TCRdb's version contains in-frame clones alone and is incomplete. The data show tens of thousands of clones, nearly 85% seen once. The sample comprised peripheral blood. Receptors were obtained from a human donor in a cohort sampled during active COVID-19.

The chain carries TRBV19 and TRBJ2-5, with D tentatively TRBD2 (5 bases). The CDR3 loop spans 14 amino acids. CDR1 and CDR2 from the germline V gene are LNHDA and SQIVND (reference sequence). V was trimmed by 2 bases and J by 2 bases, leaving 9 bases between them. The CDR3 protein is CASSITGFQETQYF. CDR3 DNA: TGTGCCAGTAGTATAACGGGGTTTCAAGAGACCCAGTACTTC.

The V gene is TRBV5-4, the J gene TRBJ1-2; TRBD1 matches at 7 bases. The V gene end was trimmed by 0 bases and the J gene end by 10 bases; junction bases not matched to a gene: 6. The CDR3 length is 13 residues. Per the germline V gene, CDR1 is SGHNT and CDR2 is YYREEE (reference sequence). This chain's CDR3 is CASSLARGRDYTF. CDR3 in DNA: TGTGCCAGCAGCTTGGCCAGGGGGAGAGACTACACCTTC.

The count of this clone is one. In nucleotides, the CDR3 is TGTGCCAGCAGCTTAGCACCCCTGGGGTCTAGCGGGAGGACGTACAATACGCAGTATTTT. The encoded protein is CASSLAPLGSSGRTYNTQYF. The V and J genes are TRBV7-2 and TRBJ2-3; 11 bases map to TRBD2. Per the germline V gene, CDR1 is SGHTA and CDR2 is FQGNSA. The J segment lost 7 bases and the V segment lost 0 bases, leaving 18 bases of the junction unmatched. The CDR3 is 20 amino acids.

V usage is TRBV11-2 and J usage is TRBJ1-1, with 8 positions matching TRBD1. Trimming at V came to 8 bases and at J to 6 bases, leaving 8 bases not matched to a gene. The germline V gene has CDR1 SGHAT and CDR2 FQNNGV. This CDR3 region has 13 residues. The CDR3 here is CASRTGGLSEAFF. CDR3 nucleotide sequence: TGTGCCAGCCGCACAGGGGGTCTGTCTGAAGCTTTCTTT.

This clone has a handful of counts. The rearrangement uses TRBV24-1 and TRBJ2-2; D is ambiguous. V shed 0 bases and J shed 1 base, with 5 bases lying between them. CDR1 KGHDR and CDR2 SFDVKD come from the germline V gene. The CDR3 covers 15 residues. CDR3 amino acids: CATSDLTGNTGELFF. CDR3 in DNA: TGTGCCACCAGTGATTTGACTGGGAACACCGGGGAGCTGTTTTTT.